Sequencing of this TCR beta chain was carried out in a study of blood T cell repertoires in COVID-19 (dated by TCRdb to the early 2020s). Background for the entire study: Samples from collaborators originated in the United States, Italy and Spain and spanned both the acute and convalescent phases of COVID-19. The material from the prospective study consisted of cDNA or gDNA derived from T cells, B-cell-depleted T cells, or PBMCs. Subjects who had been exposed to COVID-19, were actively infected with it, or had recovered from it provided the deeply sampled blood TCRbeta repertoires that made up the dataset. The repertoires were released in a freely available public database intended as a resource for research on the immune response to SARS-CoV-2. Samples came from the ongoing ImmuneRACE study (first 160 participants) plus 1,254 subjects from 6 global collaborators. The sample metadata nearly always contained a de-identified subject ID, COVID-19 status, age in years and sex. Where available, HLA class I and class II types were obtained from metadata supplied by the sample provider rather than from assay-based typing. Paper-wide results and their limitations: The amount of clinical and demographic metadata varied by source and participant and was provided uncurated.

The immunoSEQ Assay, a bias-controlled multiplex PCR, was used to amplify TCRbeta CDR3 regions from genomic DNA. Turning to the authors' computational methods: The number of nucleated cells in each sample was estimated from the amplification of reference gene primers within the assay. To quantify the absolute abundance of each unique TCRbeta CDR3 rearrangement, sequence reads were collapsed and filtered. For each sample, productive Simpson clonality was calculated as the square root of Simpson's diversity index over productive rearrangements. The table was pulled from immuneACCESS by TCRdb, which kept in-frame rearrangements only. Such tables lose some clones; where checked, under half of the loss comes from unresolved V genes, and the rest has no known cause. V, J and clone size were drawn from that table, and D and trimming were deduced from the DNA. In this sample the table shows fewer than 250,000 clones, around nine tenths of which occur a single time. In total, the top ten clones hold about 6.6% of the sample.

Regarding this clone: The antigen it recognizes is unknown. Base qualities were left out, and no much larger clone turns up one base away.

Samples from volunteer blood donors who had recovered from COVID-19 were contributed by a second Seattle source. Collaborating institutions collected whole blood in K2EDTA tubes following their own protocols. For TCRbeta analysis, collaborators shipped samples in one of three forms: frozen whole blood, isolated PBMCs, or DNA extracted from either of those sample types. Its CDR3 holds 13 amino acids, cysteine through phenylalanine. This entry keeps only the CDR3 DNA: 39 bases, framed from base 1. According to the germline V gene (reference sequence), CDR1 reads GTSNPN and CDR2 reads SVGIG. The germline ends are 10 bases apart after V is trimmed by 0 bases and J by 8 bases.

The sequencing sample was made of peripheral blood. The sequence was obtained from a woman in her forties who had recovered from COVID-19. This sequence uses TRBV30 and TRBJ2-2; the D segment cannot be called with confidence. The CDR3 protein is CAWSVGSRGELFF. At the DNA level, the sequence is TGTGCCTGGAGTGTCGGGTCAAGGGGGGAGCTGTTTTTT.